A single TCR beta chain is shown here with its context. The antigen remains undetermined. The data were obtained in a study of vaccination and CD4 T cells after COVID-19. Turning to the study itself: There were six male and four female convalescents, and two of them were Hispanic.

Noted time point: late sampling 161 to 241 days after vaccination in a few convalescent patients. Treatment of the sample: roughly 10-day PBMC culture with coronavirus spike peptide pools or control peptides (ViraFEST assay). The study sequenced cultured CD4+ T cell DNA using the Oncomine TCR Beta short-read assay. Genomic DNA was drawn out of CD4+ T cells grown in culture. MiXCR, run by TCRdb on the PCR reads, gives a single entry per CDR3 protein. The sample has around 25,000 distinct CDR3 sequences; 25% to 35% are singletons. The ends were cut back, 5 bases at V and 3 bases at J, with 20 bases in the middle. The CDR3 runs 16 residues. Germline V CDR1 and CDR2: DFQATT, SNEGSKA (reference sequence).

The sequenced sample was CD4+ T cells from blood, cultured in vitro, obtained about 7 months after SARS-CoV-2 vaccination. V and J are TRBV20-1 and TRBJ2-1; maybe TRBD2 (6 bases). The clonotype comes from a human donor who had recovered from COVID-19. CDR3 DNA sequence: TGCAGTGCTGCTACGGGACTCCCGGCTGGCTACAATGAGCAGTTCTTC. Translated: CSAATGLPAGYNEQFF.